A single sample is the source of the 6 T cell receptor beta chains below, sequenced in a study of cytomegalovirus exposure and HLA in healthy donors. Primers: 60 Vbeta forward and 13 Jbeta reverse. The assay was immunoSEQ multiplex PCR, and TCRdb's table has in-frame clones only and misses some. Of around 180,000 clones listed, approximately 88% are singletons. The source material was PBMCs. The source of these receptors is a boy aged 2 to 10 in good health and CMV-seronegative.

As to this clone: This sample includes further DNA sequences coding for the same CDR3. The V and J genes are TRBV2 and TRBJ1-1; 10 positions agree with TRBD1. The CDR3 loop spans 15 amino acids. Trimming cost V 5 bases and J 5 bases; bases outside gene matches: 8. The germline V gene encodes CDR1 SNHLY and CDR2 FYNNEI. CDR3 amino acids: CASSKGQGGSTEAFF. CDR3 in DNA: TGTGCCAGCAGTAAAGGACAGGGGGGAAGTACTGAAGCTTTCTTT.

The V gene is TRBV19, the J gene TRBJ2-1; 13 positions match TRBD2. V shed 9 bases and J 0 bases; nucleotides not matched to a gene: 8. Germline CDR1 LNHDA, CDR2 SQIVND (reference sequence). The CDR3 totals 17 residues. The CDR3 loop reads CASGLAGVYPSYNEQFF. Written as DNA, the CDR3 is TGTGCCAGCGGACTAGCGGGAGTGTATCCCTCCTACAATGAGCAGTTCTTC.

Concerning this clone: The junction departs from the called germline gene at one end, perhaps through a read error. The rearrangement joins TRBV30 to TRBJ1-1, with 10 bases that match TRBD1. The CDR3 consists of 13 residues. From germline, CDR1 is GTSNPN and CDR2 SVGIG (reference sequence). For the CDR3, the DNA is TGTGCCTGGATGGACAGGGGGAACACTGAAGCTTCCTTT. Its translation is CAWMDRGNTEASF.

The chain couples TRBV6-1 to TRBJ2-1; 8 positions agree with TRBD1. CDR3 length equals 14 residues. Germline CDR1 reads MNHNS; CDR2 reads SASEGT. Unmatched junction bases numbered 3, after V lost 6 bases and J lost 2 bases. The CDR3 is CASSRDRTYNEQFF. The CDR3 nucleotides read TGTGCCAGCAGCCGGGACAGGACCTACAATGAGCAGTTCTTC.

The rearrangement joins TRBV19 to TRBJ1-5; D is ambiguous. The CDR3 runs to 14 residues. Trimming took 1 base from V and 4 from J, leaving 8 bases between them. Germline CDR1 and CDR2: LNHDA and SQIVND (reference sequence). The CDR3 sequence is CASSIVSGNQPQHF. The CDR3 DNA sequence: TGTGCCAGTAGTATAGTCTCGGGGAATCAGCCCCAGCATTTT.

V usage is TRBV14 and J usage is TRBJ2-6; D remains unclear. V lost 3 bases and J 1 base, leaving 4 bases between the germline ends. The CDR3 has 14 amino acids. Germline V gene data show CDR1 as SGHDN and CDR2 as FVKESK. CDR3: CASSHPSGANVLTF. As DNA, the CDR3 is TGTGCCAGCAGCCACCCGTCTGGGGCCAACGTCCTGACTTTC.